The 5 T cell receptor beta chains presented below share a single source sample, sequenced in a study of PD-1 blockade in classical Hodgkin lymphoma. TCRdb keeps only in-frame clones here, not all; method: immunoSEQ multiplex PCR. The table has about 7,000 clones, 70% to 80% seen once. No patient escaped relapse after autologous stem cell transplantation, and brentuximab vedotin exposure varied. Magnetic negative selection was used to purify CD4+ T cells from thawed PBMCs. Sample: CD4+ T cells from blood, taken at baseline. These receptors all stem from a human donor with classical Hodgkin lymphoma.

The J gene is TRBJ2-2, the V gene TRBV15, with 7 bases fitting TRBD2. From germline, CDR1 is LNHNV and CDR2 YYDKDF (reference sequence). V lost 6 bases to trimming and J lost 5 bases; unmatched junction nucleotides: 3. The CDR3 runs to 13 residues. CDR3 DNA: TGTGCCACCAGGACTAGCAGGACCGGGGAGCTGTTTTTT. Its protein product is CATRTSRTGELFF.

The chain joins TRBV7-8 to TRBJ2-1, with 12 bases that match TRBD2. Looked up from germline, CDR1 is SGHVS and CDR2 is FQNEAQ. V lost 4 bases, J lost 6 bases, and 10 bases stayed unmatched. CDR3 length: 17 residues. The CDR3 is CASSSRRLAGDSNEQFF. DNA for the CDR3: TGTGCCAGCAGCTCCCGCCGACTAGCGGGAGATAGCAATGAGCAGTTCTTC.

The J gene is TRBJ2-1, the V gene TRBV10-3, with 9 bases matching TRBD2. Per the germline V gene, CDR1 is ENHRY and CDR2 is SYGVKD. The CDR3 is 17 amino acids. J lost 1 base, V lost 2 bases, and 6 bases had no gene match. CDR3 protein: CAISETSAGGSYNEQFF. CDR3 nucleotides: TGTGCCATCAGTGAGACTTCCGCGGGGGGGTCCTACAATGAGCAGTTCTTC.

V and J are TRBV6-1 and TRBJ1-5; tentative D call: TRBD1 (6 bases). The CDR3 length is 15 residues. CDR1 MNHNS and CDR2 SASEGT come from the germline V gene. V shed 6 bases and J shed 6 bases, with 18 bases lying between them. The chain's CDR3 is CASRGTGSATQPQHF. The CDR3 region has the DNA TGTGCCAGCAGAGGAACAGGGAGTGCGACTCAGCCCCAGCATTTT.

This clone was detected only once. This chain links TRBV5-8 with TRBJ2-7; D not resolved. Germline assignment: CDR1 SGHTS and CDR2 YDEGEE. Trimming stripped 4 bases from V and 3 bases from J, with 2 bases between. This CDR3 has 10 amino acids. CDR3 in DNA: TGTGCCAGCAGCCTCTACGAGCAGTACGTC. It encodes CASSLYEQYV.